The 18 T cell receptor beta chains listed next were all sequenced from one sample in a study of T-cell memory formation after mild COVID-19. In TCRdb, the 5' RACE reads were re-called with MiXCR into one record per CDR3 protein. The data contain 70,000 to 95,000 distinct CDR3 sequences, around 13% of them singletons. Sample: PBMCs or a T cell subset sorted from them (not recorded which). These receptors all come from a man younger than 35 who had mild COVID-19 (a few samples of this study predate the infection). Cell type and time point are not known.

The rearrangement joins TRBV12-3 or TRBV12-4 to TRBJ2-7, with D tentatively TRBD1 (5 bases). The CDR3 spans 12 residues. The V gene lost 7 bases and the J gene lost 1 base, with 8 bases spanning the gap. The CDR3 nucleotides read TGTGCCAGCATGGACATTTCCTACGAGCAGTACTTC. It translates to CASMDISYEQYF.

This clonotype was recorded a few times. V is TRBV10-3 and J is TRBJ2-3; 7 positions agree with TRBD1. V gave up 10 bases and J gave up 3 bases; unmatched junction bases: 7. CDR3 length: 13 amino acids. The germline gives CDR1 ENHRY, CDR2 SYGVKD. CDR3 amino acids: CATLDRVTDTQYF. The CDR3 nucleotides are TGTGCCACCCTAGACAGGGTAACAGATACGCAGTATTTT.

V usage is TRBV4-1 and J usage is TRBJ1-4; D ambiguous. Germline values: CDR1 MGHRA, CDR2 YSYEKL. This CDR3 is 15 amino acids long. V was cut by 2 bases and J by 5 bases, with 12 bases left in between. CDR3: CASSQIRGGNEKLFF. The CDR3 coding sequence is TGCGCCAGCAGCCAAATCCGGGGAGGAAATGAAAAACTGTTTTTT.

V and J are TRBV30 and TRBJ1-2; a possible D gene is TRBD1 (6 bases). The CDR3 length is 14 residues. CDR1 GTSNPN and CDR2 SVGIG come from the germline V gene (reference sequence). The V and J ends lost 2 bases and 3 bases respectively, with 13 bases between them. The CDR3 here is CAWSLTGDYYGYTF. CDR3 DNA sequence: TGTGCCTGGAGTTTGACAGGAGACTACTATGGCTACACCTTC. The variable domain in full, with the rest retrieved from reference TRBV30 and TRBJ1-2, is SQTIHQWPATLVQPVGSPLSLECTVEGTSNPNLYWYRQAAGRGLQLLFYSVGIGQISSEVPQNLSASRPQDRQFILSSKKLLLSDSGFYLCAWSLTGDYYGYTFGSGTRLTVV.

This clonotype was seen only a few times. The J gene is TRBJ2-1, the V gene TRBV12-3 or TRBV12-4; TRBD2 agrees at 7 bases. The CDR3 is made up of 13 amino acids. The ends lost 5 bases at V and 5 bases at J; junction bases unmatched: 3. The CDR3, as DNA: TGTGCCAGCAGTCCTCTAGCGGACAATGAGCAGTTCTTC. Encoded protein: CASSPLADNEQFF.

A few counts support this clonotype. The CDR3 coding sequence is TGTGCCAGCAAGTCCTTCGGGGGCGAGGTCACAGATACGCAGTATTTT. Encoded protein: CASKSFGGEVTDTQYF. The V gene is TRBV11-2, the J gene TRBJ2-3; either TRBD1 or TRBD2 may fit D (6 bases each). Trimming stripped 7 bases from V and 2 bases from J, with 19 bases between. CDR1 is SGHAT and CDR2 is FQNNGV in the germline V gene. This CDR3 has 16 amino acids.

In this sample, this clonotype turned up a few times. The chain has TRBV7-9 and TRBJ2-5; D unresolved. The V gene's germline CDR1 is SEHNR and CDR2 FQNEAQ (reference sequence). The CDR3 covers 14 residues. Trimming took off 6 bases at V and 2 bases at J, with 13 bases between the two ends. The CDR3 here is CASRKDGLQETQYF. CDR3 coding DNA: TGTGCCAGCAGGAAGGACGGATTACAAGAGACCCAGTACTTC.

This clonotype has only a few counts. This chain uses TRBV4-3 with TRBJ2-3; no clear D. CDR1 and CDR2 (germline): LGHNA, YSLEER. Trimming cost V 1 base and J 6 bases, with 8 bases left between them. The CDR3 covers 13 residues. CDR3 sequence: CASSQVLWDTQYF. Here the CDR3 DNA reads TGCGCCAGCAGCCAAGTTTTGTGGGATACGCAGTATTTT.

The sample holds many counts of this clonotype. This chain uses TRBV4-1 with TRBJ2-3, with 7 nucleotides matching TRBD1. The CDR3 runs 19 residues. The germline V gene has CDR1 MGHRA and CDR2 YSYEKL. Unmatched junction bases numbered 16, after V lost 0 bases and J lost 4 bases. The chain's CDR3 is CASSQDLSGGRGRSDTQYF. For the CDR3, the DNA is TGCGCCAGCAGCCAAGATCTGTCGGGCGGAAGGGGGCGATCAGATACGCAGTATTTT.

V is TRBV19 and J is TRBJ1-5; D uncertain. Germline V CDR1 and CDR2: LNHDA, SQIVND (reference sequence). CDR3 length: 11 amino acids. Trimming took 4 bases from V and 9 from J, leaving 7 bases between them. The CDR3 reads CASSTPGPQHF. DNA of the CDR3: TGTGCCAGTAGTACCCCGGGGCCCCAGCATTTT. The whole variable domain, filled in from reference TRBV19 and TRBJ1-5, reads DGGITQSPKYLFRKEGQNVTLSCEQNLNHDAMYWYRQDPGQGLRLIYYSQIVNDFQKGDIAEGYSVSREKKESFPLTVTSAQKNPTAFYLCASSTPGPQHFGDGTRLSIL.

V and J are TRBV4-1 and TRBJ1-5; 8 positions match TRBD1. V shed 6 bases and J 7 bases; nucleotides not matched to a gene: 8. The CDR3 consists of 14 residues. CDR1 and CDR2 (germline): MGHRA, YSYEKL. CDR3 sequence: CASRSTGGGQPQHF. In DNA, the CDR3 is TGCGCCAGCAGGTCTACAGGGGGTGGGCAGCCCCAGCATTTT.

The CDR3 spells CASRPASGATGELFF. The CDR3 nucleotides read TGTGCCAGCAGGCCCGCTAGCGGGGCCACCGGGGAGCTGTTTTTT. The rearrangement uses TRBV9 and TRBJ2-2; 9 bases are a match to TRBD2. The CDR3 has 15 residues. Germline assignment: CDR1 SGDLS and CDR2 YYNGEE. Trimming cost V 5 bases and J 4 bases; bases outside gene matches: 6.

This clonotype has ten or more counts. The chain joins TRBV4-3 to TRBJ1-1; D is unclear. The CDR3 covers 14 residues. Germline assignment: CDR1 LGHNA and CDR2 YSLEER. Between the trimmed V and J ends, which lost 0 bases and 11 bases, there was a span of 16 bases. The CDR3 sequence is CASSQDSTSGRAFF. CDR3 coding DNA: TGCGCCAGCAGCCAAGATTCGACCTCCGGTCGGGCTTTCTTT.

The genes are TRBV18 and TRBJ2-7, with unresolved D. Deletions cut 3 bases from V and 0 bases from J, with 6 bases between. This CDR3 is 13 amino acids long. Germline V gene lookup returns CDR1 KGHSH and CDR2 LQKENI. Written as DNA, the CDR3 is TGTGCCAGCTCACCCGGTAGCTCCTACGAGCAGTACTTC. It is translated as CASSPGSSYEQYF.

Many counts were recorded for this clonotype. V usage is TRBV21-1 and J usage is TRBJ2-7; the table's D call of TRBD2 was not tested on the DNA. TRBV21-1 is a pseudogene segment. The CDR3 spans 13 residues. Written as DNA, the CDR3 is TGTGCCAGCTCGGAGGTGGACTCCTACGAGCAGTACGTC. Translating gives CASSEVDSYEQYV.

This clonotype was recorded a few times. The V and J genes are TRBV12-3 or TRBV12-4 and TRBJ2-7, with 7 bases fitting TRBD1. The CDR3 runs 12 residues. V lost 6 bases, J lost 5 bases, and 4 bases stayed unmatched. CDR3 in DNA: TGTGCCAGCAGCTGGGACAGCCACGAGCAGTACTTC. It encodes CASSWDSHEQYF.

This clonotype was recorded many times. The rearrangement uses TRBV10-3 and TRBJ2-5; 7 nucleotides line up with TRBD2. V trimming: 6 bases; J trimming: 3 bases; junction bases outside the gene matches: 4. The CDR3 length is 13 residues. In germline, CDR1 is ENHRY, CDR2 SYGVKD. CDR3 residues: CAIRWEGKETQYF. The CDR3 DNA reads as TGTGCCATCAGATGGGAGGGAAAAGAGACCCAGTACTTC.

This clonotype showed up just once. The chain combines TRBV4-3 with TRBJ1-1; weak D call: TRBD1 (5 bases). The V end lost 0 bases, the J end lost 0 bases, and 8 bases lay between the germline ends. The CDR3 sequence is 15 residues long. Germline assignment: CDR1 LGHNA and CDR2 YSLEER. CDR3 region: CASSQDGTLNTEAFF. In DNA, the CDR3 is TGCGCCAGCAGCCAAGATGGGACGCTGAACACTGAAGCTTTCTTT.